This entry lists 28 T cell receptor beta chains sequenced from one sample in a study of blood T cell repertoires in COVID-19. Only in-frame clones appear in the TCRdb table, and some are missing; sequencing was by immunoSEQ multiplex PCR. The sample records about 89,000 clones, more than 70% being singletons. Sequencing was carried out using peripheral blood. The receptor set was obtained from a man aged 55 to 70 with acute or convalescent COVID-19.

The CDR3 nucleotides are TGTGCCATCAGTGACCACCGCAGGGATGGCTACACCTTC. Amino acids: CAISDHRRDGYTF. The chain uses TRBV10-3 and TRBJ1-2; weak D call: TRBD1 (5 bases). The V end was cut by 3 bases, the J end by 6 bases, with 11 bases between. CDR3 length: 13 residues. Germline loops: CDR1 ENHRY, CDR2 SYGVKD.

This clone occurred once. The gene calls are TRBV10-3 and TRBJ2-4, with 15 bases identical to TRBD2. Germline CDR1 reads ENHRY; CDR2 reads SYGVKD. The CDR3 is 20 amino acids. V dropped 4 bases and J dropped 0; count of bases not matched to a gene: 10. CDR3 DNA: TGTGCCATCAGTGGGGGCCCGGGACTAGCGGGAGGCCCAGCCAAAAACATTCAGTACTTC. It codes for CAISGGPGLAGGPAKNIQYF.

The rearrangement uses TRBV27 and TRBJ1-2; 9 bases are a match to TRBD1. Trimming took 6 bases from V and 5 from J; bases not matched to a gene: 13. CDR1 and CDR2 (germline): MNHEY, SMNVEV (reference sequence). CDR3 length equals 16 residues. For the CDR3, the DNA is TGTGCCAGCAGGACCACCGGGACAGGGTATGGGTATGGCTACACCTTC. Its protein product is CASRTTGTGYGYGYTF.

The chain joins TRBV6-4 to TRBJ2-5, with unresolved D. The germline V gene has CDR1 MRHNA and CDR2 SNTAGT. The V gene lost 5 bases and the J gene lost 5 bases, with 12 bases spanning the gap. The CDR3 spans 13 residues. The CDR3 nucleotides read TGTGCCAGCAGTATGGGCCCCAGGGAGACCCAGTACTTC. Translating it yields CASSMGPRETQYF.

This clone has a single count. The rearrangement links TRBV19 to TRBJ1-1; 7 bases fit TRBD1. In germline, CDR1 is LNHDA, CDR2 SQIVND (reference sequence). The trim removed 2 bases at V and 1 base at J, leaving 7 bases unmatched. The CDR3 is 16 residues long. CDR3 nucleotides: TGTGCCAGTAGTATAATGGGGCAGGGGGAGAACACTGAAGCTTTCTTT. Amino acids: CASSIMGQGENTEAFF.

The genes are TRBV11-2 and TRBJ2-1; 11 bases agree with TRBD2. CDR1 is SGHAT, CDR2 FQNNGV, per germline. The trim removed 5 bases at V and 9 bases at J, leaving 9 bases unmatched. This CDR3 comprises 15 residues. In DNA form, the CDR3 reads TGTGCCAGCAGCCCTCGCACTAGCGGGGGTGGTGAGCAGTTCTTC. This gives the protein CASSPRTSGGGEQFF.

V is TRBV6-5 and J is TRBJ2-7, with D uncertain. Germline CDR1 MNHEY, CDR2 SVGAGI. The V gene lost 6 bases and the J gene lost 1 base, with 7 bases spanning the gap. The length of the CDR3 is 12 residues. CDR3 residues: CASRENSYEQYF. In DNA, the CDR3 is TGTGCCAGCAGGGAGAATTCCTACGAGCAGTACTTC.

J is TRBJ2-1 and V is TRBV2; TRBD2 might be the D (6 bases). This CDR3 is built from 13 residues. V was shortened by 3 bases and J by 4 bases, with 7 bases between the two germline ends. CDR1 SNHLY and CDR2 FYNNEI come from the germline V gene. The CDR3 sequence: CASSERGYNEQFF. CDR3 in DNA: TGTGCCAGCAGTGAGCGGGGATACAATGAGCAGTTCTTC.

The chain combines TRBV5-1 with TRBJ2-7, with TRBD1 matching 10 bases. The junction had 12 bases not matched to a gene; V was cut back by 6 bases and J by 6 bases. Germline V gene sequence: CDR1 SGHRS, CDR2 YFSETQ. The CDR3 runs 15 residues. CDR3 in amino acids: CASKPRGQGRSEQYF. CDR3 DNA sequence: TGCGCCAGCAAGCCCAGGGGACAGGGGAGGAGCGAGCAGTACTTC.

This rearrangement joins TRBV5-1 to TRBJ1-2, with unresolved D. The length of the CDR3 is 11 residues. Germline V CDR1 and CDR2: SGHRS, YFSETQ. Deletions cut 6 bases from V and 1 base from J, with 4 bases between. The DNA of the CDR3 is TGCGCCAGCACCAATAACTATGGCTACACCTTC. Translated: CASTNNYGYTF.

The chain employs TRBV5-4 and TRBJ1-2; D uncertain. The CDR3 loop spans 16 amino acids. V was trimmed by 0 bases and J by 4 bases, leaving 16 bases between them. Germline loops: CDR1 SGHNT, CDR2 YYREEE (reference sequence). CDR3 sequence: CASSLEPTRPGYGYTF. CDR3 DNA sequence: TGTGCCAGCAGCTTGGAACCAACCCGTCCCGGCTATGGCTACACCTTC.

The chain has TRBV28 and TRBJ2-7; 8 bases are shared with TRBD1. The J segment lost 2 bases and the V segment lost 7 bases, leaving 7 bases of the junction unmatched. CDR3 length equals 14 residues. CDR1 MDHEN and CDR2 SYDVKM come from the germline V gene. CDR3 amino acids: CASTGDRRTYEQYF. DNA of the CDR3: TGTGCCAGCACCGGGGACAGGCGGACCTACGAGCAGTACTTC.

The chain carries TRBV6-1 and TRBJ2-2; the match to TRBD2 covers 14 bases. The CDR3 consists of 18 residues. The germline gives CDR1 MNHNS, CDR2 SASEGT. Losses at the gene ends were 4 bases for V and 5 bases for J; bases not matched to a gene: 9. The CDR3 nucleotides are TGTGCCAGCAGTGCGACTAGCGGGGGGGCCTCGGGGACCGGGGAGCTGTTTTTT. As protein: CASSATSGGASGTGELFF.

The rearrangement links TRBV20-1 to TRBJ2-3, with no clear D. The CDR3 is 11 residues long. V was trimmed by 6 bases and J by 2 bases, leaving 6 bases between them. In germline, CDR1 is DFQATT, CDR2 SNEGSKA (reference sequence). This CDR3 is CSAETTDTQYF. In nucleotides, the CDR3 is TGCAGTGCGGAGACCACAGATACGCAGTATTTT.

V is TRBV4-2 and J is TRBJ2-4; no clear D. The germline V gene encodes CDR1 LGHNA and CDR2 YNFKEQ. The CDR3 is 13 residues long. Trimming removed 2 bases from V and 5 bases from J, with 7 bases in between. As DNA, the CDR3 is TGTGCCAGCAGCCAACGGTTTGAAAACATTCAGTACTTC. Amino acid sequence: CASSQRFENIQYF.

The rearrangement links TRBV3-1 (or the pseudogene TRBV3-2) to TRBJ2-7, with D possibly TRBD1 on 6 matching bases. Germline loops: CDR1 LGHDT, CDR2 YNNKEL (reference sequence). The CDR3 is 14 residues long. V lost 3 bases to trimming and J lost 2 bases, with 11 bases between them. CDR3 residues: CASSQFWGPYEQYF. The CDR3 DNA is TGTGCCAGCAGCCAGTTCTGGGGGCCCTACGAGCAGTACTTC.

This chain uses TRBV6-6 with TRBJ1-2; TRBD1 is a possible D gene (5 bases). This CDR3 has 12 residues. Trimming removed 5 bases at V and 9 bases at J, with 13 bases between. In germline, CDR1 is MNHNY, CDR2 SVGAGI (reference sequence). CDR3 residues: CASSDVQGSYTF. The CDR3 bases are TGTGCCAGCAGTGACGTCCAGGGCAGCTACACCTTC.

The CDR3 nucleotides are TGTGCCAGCCGGGGGGGCAGAGAGACCCAGTACTTC. Translated: CASRGGRETQYF. This rearrangement joins TRBV2 to TRBJ2-5, with TRBD2 identical over 8 bases. The CDR3 consists of 12 residues. V gave up 8 bases and J gave up 4 bases; unmatched junction bases: 3. CDR1 SNHLY and CDR2 FYNNEI come from the germline V gene.

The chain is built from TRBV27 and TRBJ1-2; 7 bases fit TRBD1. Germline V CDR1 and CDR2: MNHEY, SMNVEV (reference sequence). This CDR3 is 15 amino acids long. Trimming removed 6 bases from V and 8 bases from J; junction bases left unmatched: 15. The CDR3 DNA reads TGTGCCAGCAGATCCAGACTCCGGGACAGCTTCGGCTACACCTTC. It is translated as CASRSRLRDSFGYTF.

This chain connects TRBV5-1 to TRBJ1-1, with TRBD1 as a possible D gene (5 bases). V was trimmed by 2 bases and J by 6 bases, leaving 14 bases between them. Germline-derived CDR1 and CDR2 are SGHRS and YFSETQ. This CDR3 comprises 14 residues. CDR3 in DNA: TGCGCCAGCAGCTTTAACTCAGACAGCGCTGAAGCTTTCTTT. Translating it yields CASSFNSDSAEAFF.

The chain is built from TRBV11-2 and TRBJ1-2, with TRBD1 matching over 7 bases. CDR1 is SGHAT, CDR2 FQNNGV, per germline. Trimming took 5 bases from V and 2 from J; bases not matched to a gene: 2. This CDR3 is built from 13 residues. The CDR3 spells CASSPQGNYGYTF. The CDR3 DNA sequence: TGTGCCAGCAGCCCACAGGGGAACTATGGCTACACCTTC.

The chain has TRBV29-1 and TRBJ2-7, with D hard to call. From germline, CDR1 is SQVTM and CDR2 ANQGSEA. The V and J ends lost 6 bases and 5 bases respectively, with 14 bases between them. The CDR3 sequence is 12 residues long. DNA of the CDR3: TGCAGCGTCTCACAAACCCCCCACGAGCAGTACTTC. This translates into CSVSQTPHEQYF.

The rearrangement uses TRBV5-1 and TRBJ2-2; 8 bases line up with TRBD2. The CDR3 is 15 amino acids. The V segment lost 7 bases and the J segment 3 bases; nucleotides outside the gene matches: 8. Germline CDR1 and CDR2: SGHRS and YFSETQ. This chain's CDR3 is CASLGGREDTGELFF. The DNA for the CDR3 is TGCGCCAGCCTGGGAGGGCGGGAGGACACCGGGGAGCTGTTTTTT.

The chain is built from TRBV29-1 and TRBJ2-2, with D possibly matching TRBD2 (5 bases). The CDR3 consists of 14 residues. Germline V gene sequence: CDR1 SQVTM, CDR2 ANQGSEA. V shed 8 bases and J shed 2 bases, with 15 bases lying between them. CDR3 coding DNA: TGCAGCACTTCTAGCCAACCCAACACCGGGGAGCTGTTTTTT. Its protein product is CSTSSQPNTGELFF.

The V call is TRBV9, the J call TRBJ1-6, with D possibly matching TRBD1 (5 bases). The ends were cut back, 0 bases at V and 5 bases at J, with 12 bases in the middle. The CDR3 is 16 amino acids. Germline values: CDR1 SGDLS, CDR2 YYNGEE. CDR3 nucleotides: TGTGCCAGCAGCGTAGGCCCGGGGGTGGATAATTCACCCCTCCACTTT. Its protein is CASSVGPGVDNSPLHF.

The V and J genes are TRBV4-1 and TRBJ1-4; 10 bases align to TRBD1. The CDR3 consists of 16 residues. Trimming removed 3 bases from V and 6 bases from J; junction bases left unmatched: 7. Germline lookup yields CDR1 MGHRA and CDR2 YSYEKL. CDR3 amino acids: CASSQEGGTGDEKLFF. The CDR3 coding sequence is TGCGCCAGCAGCCAGGAGGGGGGGACAGGGGATGAAAAACTGTTTTTT.

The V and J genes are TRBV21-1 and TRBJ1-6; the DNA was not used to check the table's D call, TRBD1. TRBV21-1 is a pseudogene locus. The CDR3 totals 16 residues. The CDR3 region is CASSRETGKKDSPLHF. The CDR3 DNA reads TGTGCCAGCAGCAGAGAGACAGGGAAGAAGGATTCACCCCTCCACTTT.

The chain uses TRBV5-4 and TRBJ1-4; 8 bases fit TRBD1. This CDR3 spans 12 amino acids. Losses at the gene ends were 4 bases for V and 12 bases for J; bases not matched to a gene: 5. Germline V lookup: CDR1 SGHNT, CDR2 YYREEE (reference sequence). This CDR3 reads CASSQDREQLFF. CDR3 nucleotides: TGTGCCAGCAGCCAGGACAGGGAGCAACTGTTTTTT. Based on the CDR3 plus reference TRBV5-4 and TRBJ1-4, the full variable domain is ETGVTQSPTHLIKTRGQQVTLRCSSQSGHNTVSWYQQALGQGPQFIFQYYREEENGRGNFPPRFSGLQFPNYSSELNVNALELDDSALYLCASSQDREQLFFGSGTQLSVL.